Each of the 32 T cell receptor beta chains below was sequenced from the same sample in a study of shared clonotypes between healthy human individuals. Sequenced by immunoSEQ multiplex PCR; TCRdb stores in-frame clones only, minus some. The table records 2 million to 2.5 million clones, roughly 90% of them present only once. Sequencing input: naive CD4+ T cells from PBMCs. The sample's subset: CD45RA+ positively selected. The receptors were sampled from a man aged 18 to 29 in good health. Some clones in this sample may be carry-over from other donors' samples.

Only one count was recorded for this clone. The chain has TRBV20-1 and TRBJ2-1; no definite D call. Germline V CDR1 and CDR2: DFQATT, SNEGSKA (reference sequence). V gave up 8 bases and J gave up 8 bases, with 13 bases separating them. This CDR3 comprises 11 residues. DNA for the CDR3: TGCAGTCTCTATTCGGCGCATGAGCAGTTCTTC. The encoded protein is CSLYSAHEQFF.

J is TRBJ2-5 and V is TRBV7-2; weak D call: TRBD1 (5 bases). Germline-derived CDR1 and CDR2 are SGHTA and FQGNSA. V lost 2 bases and J lost 5, with 9 bases in between. CDR3 length equals 13 residues. CDR3 in amino acids: CASSLRRAETQYF. The CDR3 nucleotides read TGTGCCAGCAGCTTACGCAGGGCGGAGACCCAGTACTTC.

The V gene is TRBV4-1, the J gene TRBJ2-1, with a tentative D call TRBD2 (7 bases). CDR1 is MGHRA, CDR2 YSYEKL, per germline. V lost 0 bases and J 10 bases, leaving 28 bases between the germline ends. The CDR3 is 19 amino acids. CDR3 coding DNA: TGCGCCAGCAGCCAAGACCCTCGCCGCGGGGGCTTAGCTCATTGGGAGCAGTTCTTC. Its translation: CASSQDPRRGGLAHWEQFF.

The gene calls are TRBV2 and TRBJ1-5; a possible D gene is TRBD1 (6 bases). The CDR3 totals 16 residues. Germline CDR1 reads SNHLY; CDR2 reads FYNNEI. Trimming shortened V by 4 bases and J by 3 bases, and 16 bases separated the two germline ends. DNA for the CDR3: TGTGCCAGCAGTGCGGCTAGGGGGTTGGACAATCAGCCCCAGCATTTT. Translated: CASSAARGLDNQPQHF. Drawing the rest from reference TRBV2 and TRBJ1-5, the complete variable domain is EPEVTQTPSHQVTQMGQEVILRCVPISNHLYFYWYRQILGQKVEFLVSFYNNEISEKSEIFDDQFSVERPDGSNFTLKIRSTKLEDSAMYFCASSAARGLDNQPQHFGDGTRLSIL.

V is TRBV5-1 and J is TRBJ2-3, with a tentative D call TRBD2 (6 bases). Deletions cut 7 bases from V and 0 bases from J, with 12 bases between. Germline CDR1 and CDR2: SGHRS and YFSETQ. The CDR3 consists of 14 residues. Written as DNA, the CDR3 is TGCGCCAGCGCCGGGAGCCATAGCACAGATACGCAGTATTTT. Protein sequence: CASAGSHSTDTQYF.

J is TRBJ2-1 and V is TRBV14; TRBD2 agrees at 13 bases. Per germline, CDR1 SGHDN and CDR2 FVKESK. The CDR3 has 15 amino acids. The junction had 5 bases not matched to a gene; V was cut back by 4 bases and J by 8 bases. The CDR3 DNA reads as TGTGCCAGCAGCCCACTAGCGGGAGGGCCCCATGAGCAGTTCTTC. Translating gives CASSPLAGGPHEQFF.

There are a few counts of this clone. This chain joins TRBV30 and TRBJ2-7; TRBD1 matches at 9 bases. Losses at the gene ends were 2 bases for V and 3 bases for J; bases not matched to a gene: 5. Germline V gene data show CDR1 as GTSNPN and CDR2 as SVGIG (reference sequence). This CDR3 region has 14 residues. CDR3 sequence: CAWSHRGQVYEQYF. DNA for the CDR3: TGTGCCTGGAGTCACAGGGGGCAGGTCTACGAGCAGTACTTC.

The chain joins TRBV30 to TRBJ1-1, with D possibly matching TRBD1 (5 bases). CDR3 length equals 17 residues. The germline V gene encodes CDR1 GTSNPN and CDR2 SVGIG (reference sequence). V lost 0 bases and J 1 base, leaving 18 bases between the germline ends. CDR3 coding DNA: TGTGCCTGGAGTGTACAATTTGGAAGGGGCCAGAACACTGAAGCTTTCTTT. This encodes CAWSVQFGRGQNTEAFF.

Here the CDR3 reads CASSNRPTGETQYF. In DNA, the CDR3 is TGTGCCAGCAGCAACCGTCCCACCGGGGAGACCCAGTACTTC. The V and J genes are TRBV21-1 and TRBJ2-5; TRBD2 reflects the table's D call only, with no check against the DNA. TRBV21-1 is given as a pseudogene. The length of the CDR3 is 14 residues.

Written as DNA, the CDR3 is TGTGCCAGCAGTTACTCGATAGTCCCTAGCTCCTACGAGCAGTACTTC. Translating it yields CASSYSIVPSSYEQYF. The gene calls are TRBV6-5 and TRBJ2-7; no definite D call. The CDR3 runs to 16 residues. CDR1 is MNHEY and CDR2 is SVGAGI in the germline V gene. Trimming took off 0 bases at V and 0 bases at J, with 12 bases between the two ends.

The J gene is TRBJ2-1, the V gene TRBV5-6, with TRBD2 identical over 7 bases. The CDR3 spans 18 residues. V shed 0 bases, J shed 5 bases, and the junction held 14 bases outside the gene matches. Germline-derived CDR1 and CDR2 are SGHDT and YYEEEE. The CDR3 coding sequence is TGTGCCAGCAGCTTGGCTGGCGGGAGAGTGGTCAGGAACAATGAGCAGTTCTTC. It codes for CASSLAGGRVVRNNEQFF. Combining the CDR3 with reference TRBV5-6 and TRBJ2-1 gives the whole variable domain DAGVTQSPTHLIKTRGQQVTLRCSPKSGHDTVSWYQQALGQGPQFIFQYYEEEERQRGNFPDRFSGHQFPNYSSELNVNALLLGDSALYLCASSLAGGRVVRNNEQFFGPGTRLTVL.

The rearrangement links TRBV28 to TRBJ2-3, with TRBD2 identical over 10 bases. Germline loops: CDR1 MDHEN, CDR2 SYDVKM. The J segment lost 6 bases and the V segment lost 7 bases, leaving 7 bases of the junction unmatched. The CDR3 sequence is 14 residues long. The DNA for the CDR3 is TGTGCCAGCAAAGCGGGAGGGCCTGGGGATACGCAGTATTTT. Translation gives CASKAGGPGDTQYF.

The genes are TRBV27 and TRBJ1-2; TRBD1 might be the D (5 bases). Germline V CDR1 and CDR2: MNHEY, SMNVEV (reference sequence). This CDR3 is 18 amino acids long. The germline V and J ends were trimmed by 1 base and 0 bases, with 18 bases remaining between them. For the CDR3, the DNA is TGTGCCAGCAGTTTATTCGCGTTGGGGAGGGGCCCTAACTATGGCTACACCTTC. Its protein product is CASSLFALGRGPNYGYTF.

The table lists this clone with a count of one. The chain carries TRBV2 and TRBJ2-7; 13 bases agree with TRBD2. Germline V CDR1 and CDR2: SNHLY, FYNNEI. With V trimmed by 6 bases and J by 3 bases, 2 bases remained unmatched. There are 14 residues in the CDR3. The CDR3 DNA reads as TGTGCCAGCAGGAGACTAGCGGGAGGCTACGAGCAGTACTTC. This gives the protein CASRRLAGGYEQYF.

The chain is built from TRBV18 and TRBJ1-1, with a tentative D call TRBD1 (6 bases). Germline V gene data show CDR1 as KGHSH and CDR2 as LQKENI. The CDR3 consists of 16 residues. Trimming left V 6 bases short and J 0 bases short, with 17 bases between. The CDR3, as DNA: TGTGCCAGCTCCCGAATTCTACAGGGCCTGAACACTGAAGCTTTCTTT. Protein: CASSRILQGLNTEAFF.

The rearrangement joins TRBV4-3 to TRBJ1-5; 8 nucleotides match TRBD1. The V and J ends lost 0 bases and 11 bases, in that order; junction bases with no gene match: 15. Germline V lookup: CDR1 LGHNA, CDR2 YSLEER. The CDR3 consists of 17 residues. The CDR3 DNA reads TGCGCCAGCAGCCAAGATACCGCCGACAGGGGACTCACGGCCCAGCATTTT. Translation gives CASSQDTADRGLTAQHF.

In the case of this clone: At the DNA level, this CDR3 is encoded by other sequences in the same sample as well. This chain connects TRBV28 to TRBJ2-1; D unclear. Deletions cut 5 bases from V and 2 bases from J, with 4 bases between. The CDR3 has 12 amino acids. CDR1 MDHEN and CDR2 SYDVKM come from the germline V gene. The CDR3 spells CASSPPYNEQFF. CDR3 nucleotide sequence: TGTGCCAGCAGTCCGCCCTACAATGAGCAGTTCTTC.

The V and J genes are TRBV30 and TRBJ1-3; no reliable D call. V gave up 1 base and J gave up 8 bases, with 9 bases separating them. Germline V gives CDR1 GTSNPN, CDR2 SVGIG (reference sequence). The CDR3 is 12 amino acids. The CDR3 DNA reads as TGTGCCTGGAGTGCAAAAGAATACACCATATATTTT. This sequence encodes CAWSAKEYTIYF.

The chain couples TRBV5-5 to TRBJ2-7, with 11 bases fitting TRBD1. The CDR3 sequence is 15 residues long. Germline V CDR1 and CDR2: SGHKS, YYEKEE (reference sequence). V gave up 2 bases and J gave up 0 bases; unmatched junction bases: 1. CDR3 in amino acids: CASSLGQGASYEQYF. CDR3 DNA: TGTGCCAGCAGCTTAGGACAGGGGGCCTCCTACGAGCAGTACTTC. The complete variable domain, with remaining parts taken from reference TRBV5-5 and TRBJ2-7, reads DAGVTQSPTHLIKTRGQQVTLRCSPISGHKSVSWYQQVLGQGPQFIFQYYEKEERGRGNFPDRFSARQFPNYSSELNVNALLLGDSALYLCASSLGQGASYEQYFGPGTRLTVT.

The genes are TRBV11-2 and TRBJ2-2; 9 bases match TRBD2. The CDR3 has 17 amino acids. Per the germline V gene, CDR1 is SGHAT and CDR2 is FQNNGV. The V gene end was trimmed by 5 bases and the J gene end by 7 bases; junction bases not matched to a gene: 14. DNA for the CDR3: TGTGCCAGCAGCCACCTACTTAGCGGGAGCGTTAACGGGGAGCTGTTTTTT. The encoded protein is CASSHLLSGSVNGELFF.

The chain is built from TRBV15 and TRBJ2-7; no definite D call. Trimming took off 3 bases at V and 3 bases at J, with 15 bases between the two ends. There are 15 residues in the CDR3. Germline CDR1 reads LNHNV; CDR2 reads YYDKDF (reference sequence). CDR3 in amino acids: CATSRDTLRNYEQYF. CDR3 bases: TGTGCCACCAGCAGGGATACTTTGCGGAACTACGAGCAGTACTTC.

A single count supports this clone. The J gene is TRBJ1-2, the V gene TRBV18, with 12 bases aligning to TRBD1. The V and J ends lost 3 bases and 3 bases, in that order; junction bases with no gene match: 11. Germline assignment: CDR1 KGHSH and CDR2 LQKENI. The CDR3 covers 18 residues. The chain's CDR3 is CASSPRVPGQGADYGYTF. CDR3 coding DNA: TGTGCCAGCTCACCTCGAGTCCCGGGACAGGGGGCGGACTATGGCTACACCTTC. Combining the CDR3 with reference TRBV18 and TRBJ1-2 gives the whole variable domain NAGVMQNPRHLVRRRGQEARLRCSPMKGHSHVYWYRQLPEEGLKFMVYLQKENIIDESGMPKERFSAEFPKEGPSILRIQQVVRGDSAAYFCASSPRVPGQGADYGYTFGSGTRLTVV.

The V gene is TRBV4-1, the J gene TRBJ2-3; D not resolved. The CDR3 sequence is 14 residues long. Germline lookup yields CDR1 MGHRA and CDR2 YSYEKL. The germline V and J ends were trimmed by 4 bases and 1 base, with 9 bases remaining between them. The CDR3 is CASSRQTGTDTQYF. The CDR3 nucleotides are TGCGCCAGCAGCCGACAAACAGGCACAGATACGCAGTATTTT.

This chain connects TRBV28 to TRBJ2-3; weak D call: TRBD2 (6 bases). The V gene's germline CDR1 is MDHEN and CDR2 SYDVKM. The CDR3 totals 11 residues. V was clipped by 4 bases and J by 15 bases, with 14 bases between them. The CDR3 loop is CASSSREFFYF. Here the CDR3 DNA reads TGTGCCAGCAGTTCCCGGGAGTTCTTTTATTTT.

The V and J genes are TRBV27 and TRBJ2-7; 15 bases map to TRBD2. The germline V gene has CDR1 MNHEY and CDR2 SMNVEV (reference sequence). Unmatched junction bases numbered 3, after V lost 4 bases and J lost 2 bases. The CDR3 is 16 amino acids. CDR3 DNA: TGTGCCAGCAGTTCCAGGACTAGCGGGAGGGCCTACGAGCAGTACTTC. Protein product: CASSSRTSGRAYEQYF.

The chain is built from TRBV7-3 and TRBJ2-2; D gene unclear. Germline assignment: CDR1 SGHTA and CDR2 FQGTGA. This CDR3 comprises 15 residues. V was clipped by 7 bases and J by 2 bases, with 14 bases between them. CDR3 region: CASTNRVGNTGELFF. CDR3 nucleotide sequence: TGTGCCAGCACCAATAGGGTAGGAAACACCGGGGAGCTGTTTTTT.

The chain combines TRBV7-9 with TRBJ2-7; perhaps TRBD1 as D (6 bases). CDR1 SEHNR and CDR2 FQNEAQ come from the germline V gene (reference sequence). V shed 5 bases and J shed 2 bases, with 22 bases lying between them. The CDR3 consists of 17 residues. CDR3: CASSPGFTGIHTYEQYF. In nucleotides, the CDR3 is TGTGCCAGCAGCCCGGGATTCACAGGGATACACACCTACGAGCAGTACTTC.

The chain uses TRBV5-1 and TRBJ1-4; D is perhaps TRBD1 (5 bases). The CDR3 consists of 12 residues. Deletions cut 0 bases from V and 11 bases from J, with 8 bases between. CDR1 and CDR2 from the germline V gene are SGHRS and YFSETQ. The CDR3 spells CASSLVPGKLFF. DNA for the CDR3: TGCGCCAGCAGCTTGGTACCAGGGAAACTGTTTTTT.

V gene TRBV15 combines with J gene TRBJ2-7; 8 nucleotides line up with TRBD2. The CDR3 is made up of 17 amino acids. The V segment lost 3 bases and the J segment 4 bases; nucleotides outside the gene matches: 14. CDR1 is LNHNV, CDR2 YYDKDF, per germline (reference sequence). CDR3: CATSSAIGVAGFYEQYF. CDR3 DNA: TGTGCCACCAGCAGCGCCATCGGGGTAGCGGGATTTTACGAGCAGTACTTC.

This clone was seen a handful of times. At the DNA level, this CDR3 is encoded by other sequences in the same sample as well. The V gene is TRBV5-1, the J gene TRBJ2-7, with D maybe TRBD1 (6 bases). The V end was cut by 1 base, the J end by 1 base, with 6 bases between. CDR1 is SGHRS, CDR2 YFSETQ, per germline. This CDR3 is 13 amino acids long. CDR3 DNA: TGCGCCAGCAGCTTGACAGGGTCCTACGAGCAGTACTTC. Translating gives CASSLTGSYEQYF. Full variable domain (missing parts from reference TRBV5-1 and TRBJ2-7): KAGVTQTPRYLIKTRGQQVTLSCSPISGHRSVSWYQQTPGQGLQFLFEYFSETQRNKGNFPGRFSGRQFSNSRSEMNVSTLELGDSALYLCASSLTGSYEQYFGPGTRLTVT.

CDR3 coding DNA: TGCAGCGCCCAGACAGTTGCTAACTATGGCTACACCTTC. Its protein product is CSAQTVANYGYTF. The V and J genes are TRBV29-1 and TRBJ1-2, with D perhaps TRBD1 (5 bases). Deletions cut 7 bases from V and 0 bases from J, with 12 bases between. Germline V gives CDR1 SQVTM, CDR2 ANQGSEA. The length of the CDR3 is 13 residues. Looking up the rest from reference TRBV29-1 and TRBJ1-2 gives the full variable domain: SAVISQKPSRDICQRGTSLTIQCQVDSQVTMMFWYRQQPGQSLTLIATANQGSEATYESGFVIDKFPISRPNLTFSTLTVSNMSPEDSSIYLCSAQTVANYGYTFGSGTRLTVV.

This chain connects TRBV27 to TRBJ2-2; TRBD2 agrees at 8 bases. V lost 5 bases to trimming and J lost 2 bases; unmatched junction nucleotides: 7. The CDR3 sequence is 16 residues long. CDR1 MNHEY and CDR2 SMNVEV come from the germline V gene (reference sequence). The CDR3 bases are TGTGCCAGCAGTCCCGGCGGGGGGCGCAACACCGGGGAGCTGTTTTTT. Translation gives CASSPGGGRNTGELFF.